The source of this T cell receptor (beta chain) is a study of blood T cell repertoires in COVID-19. Across the study: In each case, the material was cDNA or gDNA derived from T cells, B-cell-depleted T cells, or PBMCs.

Trimming took off 4 bases at V and 0 bases at J, with 10 bases between the two ends. The CDR3 extends over 14 amino acids. Germline V gene lookup returns CDR1 GTSNPN and CDR2 SVGIG (reference sequence). Per the study methods: How many nucleated cells were present was estimated from reference gene primer amplification. Using immunoSEQ multiplex PCR, the repertoire was profiled, and TCRdb retains in-frame clones only, with some absent. The V and J calls and clone size were taken over from that table, and D and trimming were inferred from the DNA. The sample lists around 300,000 clones, around 86% occurring once.

This TCR was sampled from a woman in her thirties with active or convalescent COVID-19. The gene calls are TRBV30 and TRBJ1-3, with D tentatively TRBD1 (5 bases). The sample was peripheral blood. The CDR3 spells CAWISRASGNTIYF. The CDR3 bases are TGTGCCTGGATTAGCAGGGCCTCTGGAAACACCATATATTTT.